The 27 T cell receptor beta chains below all came from one sample that was sequenced in a study of response to subunit inactivated influenza vaccine. Each CDR3 protein gets one entry after TCRdb re-called the RT-PCR reads with MiXCR. The sample consists of 600,000 to 850,000 distinct CDR3 sequences, approximately 15% of them appearing once. Sample: PBMCs from blood, taken less than 15 days before vaccination. The source of these receptors is a man aged 45 to 65 who received an inactivated influenza vaccine.

The chain uses TRBV12-3 or TRBV12-4 and TRBJ1-5; the match to TRBD1 covers 9 bases. The CDR3 loop spans 15 amino acids. The ends lost 3 bases at V and 7 bases at J; junction bases unmatched: 7. CDR3 region: CASSLFGTGLQPQHF. DNA for the CDR3: TGTGCCAGCAGTTTGTTCGGGACAGGGCTCCAGCCCCAGCATTTT.

The chain joins TRBV24-1 to TRBJ2-7; D unclear. The CDR3 sequence is 13 residues long. V dropped 0 bases and J dropped 4 bases, with 6 bases sitting between them. The V gene's germline CDR1 is KGHDR and CDR2 SFDVKD. CDR3 residues: CATSDLDGYEQYF. CDR3 sequence (DNA): TGTGCCACCAGTGATTTGGATGGGTACGAGCAGTACTTC.

The genes are TRBV7-6 and TRBJ1-1; 8 bases match TRBD1. The CDR3 contains 15 residues. Germline V CDR1 and CDR2: SGHVS, FNYEAQ. With 3 bases clipped from V and 1 base from J, the junction kept 4 bases outside the gene matches. CDR3 nucleotide sequence: TGTGCCAGCAGCTTGTACAGGGGGGGGAACACTGAAGCTTTCTTT. Its protein product is CASSLYRGGNTEAFF.

This clonotype has more than one count but fewer than ten. The V and J genes are TRBV12-3 or TRBV12-4 and TRBJ1-2; 7 bases fit TRBD1. There are 14 residues in the CDR3. V lost 6 bases and J lost 6; bases outside the gene matches: 10. The CDR3, as DNA: TGTGCCAGCAGCCTAACCGACAGGGCAAATGGCTACACCTTC. It is translated as CASSLTDRANGYTF.

Only a few counts were recorded for this clonotype. Possible read error: a much larger clone is one base away. This chain joins TRBV7-9 and TRBJ2-1; D not certain. Germline values: CDR1 SEHNR, CDR2 FQNEAQ (reference sequence). The CDR3 has 12 amino acids. Trimming took off 2 bases at V and 5 bases at J, with 4 bases between the two ends. The CDR3: CASSLQNNEQFF. The DNA for the CDR3 is TGTGCCAGCAGCTTACAGAACAATGAGCAGTTCTTC.

This clonotype has more than one count but fewer than ten. The chain has TRBV20-1 and TRBJ2-7, with 10 bases lining up with TRBD2. Germline values: CDR1 DFQATT, CDR2 SNEGSKA (reference sequence). This CDR3 is 14 amino acids long. V dropped 3 bases and J dropped 3; count of bases not matched to a gene: 5. The DNA of the CDR3 is TGCAGTGCTAGTAAGGCTAGCGGGAGCTACGAGCAGTACTTC. As protein: CSASKASGSYEQYF.

V usage is TRBV9 and J usage is TRBJ2-7, with 8 bases lining up with TRBD2. Germline-derived CDR1 and CDR2 are SGDLS and YYNGEE. This CDR3 contains 15 residues. J lost 3 bases, V lost 2 bases, and 7 bases had no gene match. The CDR3 nucleotides are TGTGCCAGCAGCGTGGGGGATAGCGGGAACTACGAGCAGTACTTC. It encodes CASSVGDSGNYEQYF.

This clonotype was seen repeatedly, ten times or more. V and J are TRBV2 and TRBJ2-1; 11 nucleotides align to TRBD1. Germline V lookup: CDR1 SNHLY, CDR2 FYNNEI. This CDR3 is 16 amino acids long. V was pared by 6 bases and J by 0 bases, with 4 bases of the junction left unmatched. CDR3 protein: CASRAGTGGSYNEQFF. The CDR3 region has the DNA TGTGCCAGCAGGGCCGGGACAGGGGGCTCCTACAATGAGCAGTTCTTC.

This clonotype has a count of ten or more. Germline and junction disagree at one end, which may indicate a read error. V is TRBV7-2 and J is TRBJ1-2; TRBD1 aligns across 8 bases. From germline, CDR1 is SGHTA and CDR2 FQGNSA. CDR3 length: 13 amino acids. The CDR3 spells CASSRRMDREVDF. In DNA, the CDR3 is TGTGCCAGCAGCAGGAGAATGGACAGGGAGGTTGATTTC.

This clonotype was counted a few times. The rearrangement joins TRBV5-5 to TRBJ2-1, with D uncertain. Germline-derived CDR1 and CDR2 are SGHKS and YYEKEE (reference sequence). The CDR3 has 13 residues. V gave up 1 base and J gave up 7 bases, with 9 bases separating them. This chain's CDR3 is CASSLTEWNEQFF. The CDR3 DNA sequence: TGTGCCAGCAGCTTGACCGAGTGGAATGAGCAGTTCTTC.

This clonotype was recorded many times. The rearrangement links TRBV7-2 to TRBJ1-1; the D is unclear. This CDR3 spans 14 amino acids. V dropped 5 bases and J dropped 0 bases, with 10 bases sitting between them. Germline V gives CDR1 SGHTA, CDR2 FQGNSA. The DNA of the CDR3 is TGTGCCAGCAGCCGGACGGGAATGAACACTGAAGCTTTCTTT. Encoded protein: CASSRTGMNTEAFF.

This clonotype has a count of ten or more. The CDR3 DNA reads as TGTGCCAGCAGGTCCGGGACTGGCTCCTACAATGAGCAGTTCTTC. Translating gives CASRSGTGSYNEQFF. The V gene is TRBV12-3 or TRBV12-4, the J gene TRBJ2-1; TRBD2 is a possible D gene (6 bases). The CDR3 spans 15 residues. Trimming cost V 6 bases and J 0 bases, with 12 bases left between them.

V and J are TRBV20-1 and TRBJ2-3; 7 bases line up with TRBD2. The CDR3 is 11 residues long. From germline, CDR1 is DFQATT and CDR2 SNEGSKA (reference sequence). Unmatched junction bases numbered 3, after V lost 6 bases and J lost 6 bases. The CDR3 DNA follows: TGCAGTGCGCTAGCGGCCGATACGCAGTATTTT. Protein product: CSALAADTQYF.

For the CDR3, the DNA is TGCAGTGCTAGCGGGGGGGCTGACAATGAGCAGTTCTTC. This translates into CSASGGADNEQFF. This chain connects TRBV20-1 to TRBJ2-1; 8 bases fit TRBD2. Germline CDR1 reads DFQATT; CDR2 reads SNEGSKA (reference sequence). The ends lost 3 bases at V and 5 bases at J; junction bases unmatched: 3. This CDR3 is 13 amino acids long.

This clonotype has a handful of counts. The rearrangement joins TRBV13 to TRBJ1-2; D unclear. The CDR3 extends over 15 amino acids. The ends were cut back, 0 bases at V and 1 base at J, with 9 bases in the middle. Per germline, CDR1 PRHDT and CDR2 FYEKMQ (reference sequence). The DNA for the CDR3 is TGTGCCAGCAGCTTAGGCCTAAGGAGTAACTATGGCTACACCTTC. It encodes CASSLGLRSNYGYTF.

The rearrangement joins TRBV2 to TRBJ2-7, with TRBD1 matching over 8 bases. After removal of 6 bases from V and 3 bases from J, the junction contained 7 bases not matched to a gene. The germline V gene encodes CDR1 SNHLY and CDR2 FYNNEI. The CDR3 extends over 14 amino acids. CDR3 DNA: TGTGCCAGCAGCGCTCAGGGGGCGAACTACGAGCAGTACTTC. Protein sequence: CASSAQGANYEQYF.

CDR3 sequence reads: CSALSGRAYNEQFF. CDR3 sequence (DNA): TGCAGTGCGCTTAGCGGGAGAGCCTACAATGAGCAGTTCTTC. The chain combines TRBV20-1 with TRBJ2-1, with 9 bases matching TRBD2. Germline CDR1 is DFQATT and CDR2 is SNEGSKA (reference sequence). V was pared by 6 bases and J by 2 bases, with 5 bases of the junction left unmatched. The CDR3 consists of 14 residues.

This clonotype occurred many times. CDR3 coding DNA: TGTGCCAGCAGTACTAGCGGGAGGCTTGGCGGGGAGCTGTTTTTT. It encodes CASSTSGRLGGELFF. This chain joins TRBV2 and TRBJ2-2, with 12 bases identical to TRBD2. The CDR3 extends over 15 amino acids. The germline V gene encodes CDR1 SNHLY and CDR2 FYNNEI. The ends lost 5 bases at V and 7 bases at J; junction bases unmatched: 5.

The chain is built from TRBV25-1 and TRBJ1-4, with TRBD1 identical over 7 bases. Per germline, CDR1 MGHDK and CDR2 SYGVNS. The ends lost 1 base at V and 4 bases at J; junction bases unmatched: 3. CDR3 length: 15 residues. CDR3 nucleotides: TGTGCCAGCAGTGAATTTGGACAGGTTAATGAAAAACTGTTTTTT. This encodes CASSEFGQVNEKLFF.

This sequence joins TRBV20-1 and TRBJ2-2; D possibly matches TRBD1 or TRBD2 (6 bases each). CDR3 size: 14 residues. The V end lost 3 bases, the J end lost 1 base, and 9 bases lay between the germline ends. Germline-derived CDR1 and CDR2 are DFQATT and SNEGSKA (reference sequence). The CDR3 protein is CSASKGGNTGELFF. The CDR3 DNA is TGCAGTGCTAGTAAGGGGGGGAACACCGGGGAGCTGTTTTTT.

This sequence joins TRBV20-1 and TRBJ2-3; D possibly corresponds to TRBD2 (6 bases). The germline V gene has CDR1 DFQATT and CDR2 SNEGSKA (reference sequence). The CDR3 consists of 15 residues. Trimming cost V 3 bases and J 0 bases, with 13 bases left between them. CDR3 DNA sequence: TGCAGTGCTAGGGGGACTGGAACTAGCACAGATACGCAGTATTTT. Its protein is CSARGTGTSTDTQYF.

This clonotype has at least ten counts. The chain recombines TRBV5-1 with TRBJ1-1, with 8 bases aligning to TRBD1. Losses at the gene ends were 4 bases for V and 5 bases for J; bases not matched to a gene: 7. Germline V lookup: CDR1 SGHRS, CDR2 YFSETQ. This CDR3 is built from 14 residues. DNA for the CDR3: TGCGCCAGCAGCACCGACAGGGGCGGGACTGAAGCTTTCTTT. This translates into CASSTDRGGTEAFF.

V usage is TRBV7-2 and J usage is TRBJ1-5; D is unresolved. Trimming pared 1 base from V and 1 base from J, leaving 8 bases between. This CDR3 comprises 15 residues. Germline V CDR1 and CDR2: SGHTA, FQGNSA. The CDR3 sequence: CASSLDVLSNQPQHF. The CDR3 DNA sequence: TGTGCCAGCAGCTTAGATGTCCTCAGCAATCAGCCCCAGCATTTT. The entire variable domain, with the rest obtained from reference TRBV7-2 and TRBJ1-5, is as follows: GAGVSQSPSNKVTEKGKDVELRCDPISGHTALYWYRQSLGQGLEFLIYFQGNSAPDKSGLPSDRFSAERTGGSVSTLTIQRTQQEDSAVYLCASSLDVLSNQPQHFGDGTRLSIL.

The sample holds a few counts of this clonotype. This chain joins TRBV5-1 and TRBJ1-2; no clear D. Germline V CDR1 and CDR2: SGHRS, YFSETQ. CDR3 size: 15 residues. V lost 1 base and J lost 8, with 18 bases in between. This CDR3 is CASSLKDLGPGGYTF. The CDR3 nucleotides read TGCGCCAGCAGCTTGAAGGATTTAGGCCCGGGAGGCTACACCTTC.

This clonotype has a count of ten or more. CDR3 amino acids: CASSPSRSDRVYEQYF. The CDR3 DNA is TGTGCCAGCAGTCCTTCACGGTCGGACAGGGTCTACGAGCAGTACTTC. J is TRBJ2-7 and V is TRBV12-3 or TRBV12-4, with 8 bases aligning to TRBD1. V shed 5 bases and J 3 bases; nucleotides not matched to a gene: 12. There are 16 residues in the CDR3.

V is TRBV5-1 and J is TRBJ2-1, with 9 bases that match TRBD2. This CDR3 has 15 amino acids. Germline CDR1 reads SGHRS; CDR2 reads YFSETQ. The V segment lost 4 bases and the J segment 6 bases; nucleotides outside the gene matches: 8. CDR3: CASSMLAGMGNEQFF. CDR3 DNA sequence: TGCGCCAGCAGCATGCTAGCGGGGATGGGCAATGAGCAGTTCTTC.

The J gene is TRBJ1-1, the V gene TRBV20-1; D uncertain. The germline V gene encodes CDR1 DFQATT and CDR2 SNEGSKA (reference sequence). The CDR3 has 16 residues. V was shortened by 1 base and J by 2 bases, with 17 bases between the two germline ends. The CDR3 spells CSARVQGRIPNTEAFF. The CDR3 DNA sequence: TGCAGTGCTAGAGTCCAAGGTCGGATACCTAACACTGAAGCTTTCTTT.